This T cell receptor (beta chain) is from a study of T cell responses to AZD1222 COVID-19 vaccine. This CDR3 has 15 residues. From germline, CDR1 is SGHRS and CDR2 YFSETQ. Trimming took 0 bases from V and 4 from J, leaving 13 bases between them. Using immunoSEQ multiplex PCR, the repertoire was profiled, and TCRdb retains in-frame clones only, with some absent. This sample has roughly 50,000 clones, with around 92% found just once. This receptor was identified in an adult in good health. The sample here was peripheral blood, taken on day 0 of AZD1222 vaccination. The chain has TRBV5-1 and TRBJ1-2; D remains unclear. The CDR3: CASSLADGVSYGYTF. The CDR3 nucleotides are TGCGCCAGCAGCTTGGCCGACGGAGTCAGCTATGGCTACACCTTC.